This entry lists 5 T cell receptor beta chains sequenced from one sample in a study of blood T cell repertoires in COVID-19. Libraries were prepared by immunoSEQ multiplex PCR; TCRdb keeps only in-frame clonotypes and omits some of them. Here the sample spans 300,000 to 400,000 clones, roughly 86% being singletons. The sample taken for sequencing was peripheral blood. Source of these receptors: a woman in her seventies with COVID-19, enrolled during active disease.

The J gene is TRBJ2-3, the V gene TRBV27; 7 nucleotides line up with TRBD1. Germline CDR1 and CDR2: MNHEY and SMNVEV (reference sequence). The CDR3 is made up of 14 amino acids. J gave up 4 bases and V 2 bases, and 3 bases lay outside the gene matches. CDR3 protein: CASSLKGAPDTQYF. The DNA for the CDR3 is TGTGCCAGCAGTTTAAAGGGGGCCCCAGATACGCAGTATTTT.

The chain is built from TRBV9 and TRBJ1-1, with 9 bases aligning to TRBD1. This CDR3 spans 14 amino acids. V shed 3 bases, J shed 5 bases, and the junction held 5 bases outside the gene matches. From germline, CDR1 is SGDLS and CDR2 YYNGEE. The CDR3 nucleotides are TGTGCCAGCAGCGCGACAGGGGGGTGGACTGAAGCTTTCTTT. Its protein product is CASSATGGWTEAFF.

The chain combines TRBV5-4 with TRBJ2-3, with 9 bases that match TRBD2. Per the germline V gene, CDR1 is SGHNT and CDR2 is YYREEE (reference sequence). The CDR3 runs to 15 residues. The junction had 5 bases not matched to a gene; V was cut back by 3 bases and J by 3 bases. For the CDR3, the DNA is TGTGCCAGCAGCTCAGCGGGGGGACAAACAGATACGCAGTATTTT. It encodes CASSSAGGQTDTQYF.

This clone was counted a single time. CDR3 protein: CASSLAFVGLDTQYF. CDR3 sequence (DNA): TGTGCCAGCAGCTTAGCGTTTGTGGGGCTTGATACGCAGTATTTT. The chain carries TRBV7-9 and TRBJ2-3; TRBD1 might be the D (5 bases). V was trimmed by 0 bases and J by 6 bases, leaving 13 bases between them. Germline lookup yields CDR1 SEHNR and CDR2 FQNEAQ (reference sequence). The CDR3 is 15 amino acids.

With respect to this clone: Other DNA sequences from this sample encode an identical CDR3 as well. This chain links TRBV19 with TRBJ1-1, with TRBD1 as a possible D gene (5 bases). V was trimmed by 6 bases and J by 4 bases, leaving 9 bases between them. The CDR3 runs 12 residues. Germline V gene sequence: CDR1 LNHDA, CDR2 SQIVND (reference sequence). The CDR3 nucleotides read TGTGCCAGTAGAGCGGGGGGCACTGAAGCTTTCTTT. This translates into CASRAGGTEAFF.